Below are 10 T cell receptor beta chains sequenced from a single sample in a study of blood T cell repertoires in COVID-19. Profiled with immunoSEQ multiplex PCR; TCRdb holds only in-frame clones, not every one. In the table there are 180,000 or so clones, about 90% of which are singletons. The sequenced material came from PBMCs or T cells enriched from blood (not recorded which). The receptors come from a human donor with acute COVID-19. The donor label of this sample is uncertain.

The gene calls are TRBV7-2 and TRBJ2-6; D is perhaps TRBD2 (6 bases). The germline V and J ends were trimmed by 3 bases and 0 bases, with 12 bases remaining between them. This CDR3 spans 17 amino acids. Germline V lookup: CDR1 SGHTA, CDR2 FQGNSA. CDR3 DNA: TGTGCCAGCAGCTTGGCGGGAACTCACTCTGGGGCCAACGTCCTGACTTTC. Its translation: CASSLAGTHSGANVLTF.

The genes are TRBV4-1 and TRBJ1-1; D is unclear. CDR3 length equals 15 residues. The germline gives CDR1 MGHRA, CDR2 YSYEKL. Trimming removed 2 bases from V and 4 bases from J, with 14 bases in between. The CDR3 DNA follows: TGCGCCAGCAGCCAACCTACCCGGGGTCCCACTGAAGCTTTCTTT. This sequence encodes CASSQPTRGPTEAFF.

The chain is built from TRBV15 and TRBJ1-5; TRBD1 might be the D (6 bases). From germline, CDR1 is LNHNV and CDR2 YYDKDF (reference sequence). V lost 11 bases and J lost 0, with 11 bases in between. CDR3 length: 13 residues. In DNA, the CDR3 is TGTGCCGTCGGACAGTATAGCAATCAGCCCCAGCATTTT. It codes for CAVGQYSNQPQHF.

The CDR3 sequence is CASRDPGQGPVLTEAFF. The CDR3 DNA reads TGTGCAAGTCGCGATCCGGGACAGGGTCCCGTTCTCACTGAAGCTTTCTTT. The chain is built from TRBV12-2 and TRBJ1-1; the table's D call, TRBD1, was not checked against the DNA. TRBV12-2 counts as a pseudogene. The CDR3 contains 17 residues.

The V and J genes are TRBV9 and TRBJ2-3; 9 bases match TRBD2. V was pared by 0 bases and J by 0 bases, with 5 bases of the junction left unmatched. Germline V gene lookup returns CDR1 SGDLS and CDR2 YYNGEE. The CDR3 loop spans 17 amino acids. Here the CDR3 DNA reads TGTGCCAGCAGCGTAGGCGGGGGGGCAACTAGCACAGATACGCAGTATTTT. Its translation: CASSVGGGATSTDTQYF.

V and J are TRBV9 and TRBJ2-6; 9 nucleotides agree with TRBD1. The CDR3 runs to 17 residues. Germline V gene sequence: CDR1 SGDLS, CDR2 YYNGEE. Germline trimming cut 4 bases from V and 2 bases from J; bases unmatched to any gene: 7. The CDR3 DNA is TGTGCCAGCAGCCATGCACAGGGGGCGCCTGGGGCCAACGTCCTGACTTTC. The encoded protein is CASSHAQGAPGANVLTF.

The rearrangement links TRBV30 to TRBJ1-4; 9 bases match TRBD1. V gave up 0 bases and J gave up 7 bases; unmatched junction bases: 6. The germline V gene has CDR1 GTSNPN and CDR2 SVGIG (reference sequence). The CDR3 length is 15 residues. The CDR3: CAWSVKGQGGEKLFF. In nucleotides, the CDR3 is TGTGCCTGGAGTGTAAAGGGACAGGGAGGTGAAAAACTGTTTTTT.

The chain links TRBV19 to TRBJ1-1, with D hard to call. CDR1 and CDR2 (germline): LNHDA, SQIVND (reference sequence). With 3 bases removed from V and 5 bases from J, the gap between germline ends came to 13 bases. This CDR3 contains 14 residues. CDR3 nucleotides: TGTGCCAGTAGTATTGCTCCTCACCGGACTGAAGCTTTCTTT. Translated, it gives CASSIAPHRTEAFF. The full variable domain, rest sourced from reference TRBV19 and TRBJ1-1, is DGGITQSPKYLFRKEGQNVTLSCEQNLNHDAMYWYRQDPGQGLRLIYYSQIVNDFQKGDIAEGYSVSREKKESFPLTVTSAQKNPTAFYLCASSIAPHRTEAFFGQGTRLTVV.

This sequence joins TRBV23-1 and TRBJ2-7, with TRBD1 matching 9 bases. Being an ORF, TRBV23-1 has a function that is uncertain. After removal of 5 bases from V and 3 bases from J, the junction contained 8 bases not matched to a gene. The CDR3 loop spans 15 amino acids. This CDR3 reads CASSWDRDRDYEQYF. The CDR3 region has the DNA TGCGCCAGCAGTTGGGACCGGGACAGGGACTACGAGCAGTACTTC.

The chain combines TRBV5-6 with TRBJ1-2; D uncertain. Germline CDR1 SGHDT, CDR2 YYEEEE. Trimming removed 0 bases from V and 4 bases from J, with 10 bases in between. This CDR3 spans 14 amino acids. CDR3 region: CASSLGGLPYGYTF. The CDR3 DNA follows: TGTGCCAGCAGCTTGGGTGGCCTCCCCTATGGCTACACCTTC.